The rows below give T cell receptor beta chains drawn from one sample of a study of T cells in tuberculosis. Sequencing was performed with immunoSEQ multiplex PCR; in TCRdb, only in-frame clones are kept and a portion is missing. The sample contains 25,000 to 35,000 clones, about 90% of which appear only once. Material for sequencing was PBMCs. The receptors were gathered from a donor between 10 and 35 years old with latent tuberculosis or without tuberculosis infection. Both conserved end residues are trimmed from each CDR3. Fields, in order: V gene, CDR3 protein.

V: TRBV28
CDR3: ASSMTQFYGYT

V: TRBV5-4
CDR3: ASSRDSEGGADTQY

V: TRBV19
CDR3: ASRQDSGTDTQY

V: TRBV5-1
CDR3: ASSRDRAGYT

V: TRBV5-4
CDR3: ASSLDSYGYT

V: TRBV2
CDR3: ASSTSGGGPTVDTQY

V: TRBV9
CDR3: ASSAFTSSPLH

V: TRBV7-2
CDR3: ASSFSTAHSYEQY

V: TRBV6-1
CDR3: ASSEGAGGSTDTQY

V: TRBV6-5
CDR3: ASSRGGIGNEQF

V: TRBV2
CDR3: ASIPYRENIKLF

V: TRBV7-2
CDR3: ASSLAQGAGELF

V: TRBV13
CDR3: ASSLGTGAADTQY

V: TRBV5-4
CDR3: ASSLEWAPDTQY

V: TRBV14
CDR3: ASSPRLSGTNTGELF

V: TRBV11-2
CDR3: ASSLVGQNTIY

V: TRBV7-9
CDR3: ASSLSVLGRSAF

V: TRBV7-2
CDR3: ASSFQTGGYT

V: TRBV7-8
CDR3: ASSSVGTEAF

V: TRBV6-6
CDR3: ASSYFTSGSNQPQH

V: TRBV19
CDR3: ASSRIGSGRSGANVLT

V: TRBV18
CDR3: ASSLRESGTEAF

V: TRBV6-5
CDR3: ASSYSDSWYGYT

V: TRBV4-1
CDR3: ASSQVSGLAGTDTQY

V: TRBV9
CDR3: ASSVGQGDEKLF

V: TRBV10-3
CDR3: AISGSGAGGYNEQF

V: TRBV29-1
CDR3: SVEDLRDRSGYT

V: TRBV2
CDR3: ASMMGLAGVQTPSYNEQF

V: TRBV5-4
CDR3: ASSPDRAYEQY

V: TRBV9
CDR3: ASSLGLAGAGETQY

V: TRBV9
CDR3: ASSPRGLGQPQH

V: TRBV6-5
CDR3: ASARGNSPLH

V: TRBV7-6
CDR3: ASSPERGQPQH

V: TRBV29-1
CDR3: SVAGDTQY

V: TRBV19
CDR3: ASKGLALAGELF

V: TRBV29-1
CDR3: SVDTAGSGNTIY

V: TRBV2
CDR3: ASSASGIQETQY

V: TRBV6-1
CDR3: ASGENSNQPQH

V: TRBV7-9
CDR3: ASSPRDSTSTGELF

V: TRBV7-3
CDR3: ASSPGTSGTEQY

V: TRBV27
CDR3: ASSFDRSGGSYNEQF

V: TRBV19
CDR3: ASSKLAGGAYEQY

V: TRBV10-1
CDR3: ASTRLAGGQPSHRETQY

V: TRBV13
CDR3: ASSHRGTGPTGELF

V: TRBV5-1
CDR3: ASSEPRDPYEQY

V: TRBV13
CDR3: ASSLRGDYPRNEQF

V: TRBV6-6
CDR3: ASPRGQLNTEAF

V: TRBV15
CDR3: ATSRDWLAGATSYNEQF

V: TRBV7-2
CDR3: ASSLGTGFRSPLH

V: TRBV5-4
CDR3: ASSLVAGGHYGYT

V: TRBV2
CDR3: ASRGLAGYEQY

V: TRBV4-1
CDR3: ASSQGQGGQPQH

V: TRBV11-2
CDR3: ASSLGARANYGYT

V: TRBV29-1
CDR3: SVEVGTGVTGELF